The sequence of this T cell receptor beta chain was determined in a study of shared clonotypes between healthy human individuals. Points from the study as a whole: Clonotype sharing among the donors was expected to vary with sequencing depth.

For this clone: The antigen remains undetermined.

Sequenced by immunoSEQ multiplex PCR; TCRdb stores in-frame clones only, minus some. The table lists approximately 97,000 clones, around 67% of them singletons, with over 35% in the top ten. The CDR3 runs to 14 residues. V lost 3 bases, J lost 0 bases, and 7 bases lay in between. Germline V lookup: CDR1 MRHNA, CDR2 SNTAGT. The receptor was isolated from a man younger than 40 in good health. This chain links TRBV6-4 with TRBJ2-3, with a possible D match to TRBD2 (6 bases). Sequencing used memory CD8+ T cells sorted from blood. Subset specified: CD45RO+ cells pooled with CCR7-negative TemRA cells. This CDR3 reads CASSEGTSTDTQYF. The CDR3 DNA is TGTGCCAGCAGTGAGGGGACTAGCACAGATACGCAGTATTTT.